The 2 T cell receptor beta chains below come from one sample, sequenced in a study of persistence of HIV-infected CD4 T cells. This was the immunoSEQ version 4 assay in survey mode. Libraries were prepared by immunoSEQ multiplex PCR; TCRdb keeps only in-frame clonotypes and omits some of them. This repertoire shows around 35,000 clones, 82% found once; its top ten account for 0.97%. No antigen has been assigned to these receptors. The stimulus was an HIV-1 Gag 15-mer peptide pool, about 1 ug/peptide/mL. CD40L-negative CD69-negative CD45RO-high memory CD4+ T cells were sorted as populations depleted of antigen-responding cells. This sample comprised cultured CD4+ T cells from PBMCs, obtained from a patient who received antiretroviral therapy. Source of these receptors: an adult with HIV. The donor label of this sample is uncertain.

This clone was seen more than once but under ten times. V is TRBV5-1 and J is TRBJ1-2, with D perhaps matching TRBD1 (5 bases). V was cut by 0 bases and J by 6 bases, with 12 bases left in between. The CDR3 runs to 14 residues. The germline gives CDR1 SGHRS, CDR2 YFSETQ. CDR3 bases: TGCGCCAGCAGCTTGGCCCTGGGGGAAGATGGCTACACCTTC. It encodes CASSLALGEDGYTF.

This chain uses TRBV29-1 with TRBJ1-4, with D possibly TRBD1 on 5 matching bases. V shed 6 bases and J shed 4 bases, with 12 bases lying between them. The length of the CDR3 is 13 residues. The germline V gene has CDR1 SQVTM and CDR2 ANQGSEA. The CDR3 spells CSVGRGNNEKLFF. In DNA form, the CDR3 reads TGCAGCGTAGGACGGGGGAATAATGAAAAACTGTTTTTT.